This T cell receptor (beta chain) originates from a study of patients and donors after allogeneic stem cell transplantation. This clonotype was detected only once. Its ends do not fully match the called genes, so a read error is possible. TCRdb redid the calling of the RT-PCR reads with MiXCR, one entry per CDR3 protein. This sample has 100,000 to 120,000 distinct CDR3 sequences; 35% occur once, and the top ten carry around 25%. This TCR was recovered from a human donor who was either an allogeneic HSCT recipient or a stem cell or donor lymphocyte infusion donor (not recorded which). It is not recorded whose cells these are; they may come from a transplant donor. Sequences were obtained from blood, either unsorted or a sorted T cell fraction (not recorded which).

This chain's CDR3 is CSVTGGRTTDTEELFF. CDR3 bases: TGCAGCGTTACAGGCGGGAGGACGACTGATACCGAGGAGCTGTTTTTT. The chain combines TRBV29-1 with TRBJ2-2, with 8 bases matching TRBD2. The CDR3 has 16 residues. CDR1 SQVTM and CDR2 ANQGSEA come from the germline V gene.